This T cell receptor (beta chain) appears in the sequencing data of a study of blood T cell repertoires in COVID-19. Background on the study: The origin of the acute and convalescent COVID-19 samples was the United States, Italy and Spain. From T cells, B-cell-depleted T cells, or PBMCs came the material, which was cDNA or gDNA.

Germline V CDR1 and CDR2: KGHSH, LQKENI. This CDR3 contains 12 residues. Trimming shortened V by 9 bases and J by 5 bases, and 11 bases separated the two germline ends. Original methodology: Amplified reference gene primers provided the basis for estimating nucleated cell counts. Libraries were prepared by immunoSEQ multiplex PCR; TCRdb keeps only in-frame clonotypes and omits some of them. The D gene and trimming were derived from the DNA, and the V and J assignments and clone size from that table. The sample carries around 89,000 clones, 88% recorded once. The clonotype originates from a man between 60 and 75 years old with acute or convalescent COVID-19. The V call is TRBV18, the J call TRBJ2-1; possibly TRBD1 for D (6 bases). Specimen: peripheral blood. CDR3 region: CASSDRDNEQFF. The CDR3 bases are TGTGCCAGTTCGGACAGAGACAATGAGCAGTTCTTC.